This entry lists 7 T cell receptor beta chains sequenced from one sample in a study of T cell changes during pregnancy in multiple sclerosis (dated by TCRdb to about 2019). Libraries were prepared through the immunoSEQ multiplex PCR assay. TCRdb obtained this table from immuneACCESS and retained in-frame rearrangements with V and J assigned. These tables miss some clones; where compared with another copy, unresolved V genes account for less than half of the shortfall, and the remainder is unexplained. The sample table shows tens of thousands of clones, and 70% to 90% are seen once. 0.5% to 0.65% of the sample lies in the top ten. Material: CD4+ T cells from peripheral blood mononuclear cells, obtained in the first trimester of pregnancy. The receptors derive from a female donor with multiple sclerosis, enrolled in a pregnancy study.

This clone was seen only once. The rearrangement uses TRBV11-2 and TRBJ2-3, with TRBD2 matching 11 bases. The germline CDR1 and CDR2 sequences are SGHAT and FQNNGV. The V segment lost 5 bases and the J segment 1 base; nucleotides outside the gene matches: 8. The length of the CDR3 is 17 residues. This chain's CDR3 is CASSHVSGREGTDTQYF. DNA of the CDR3: TGTGCCAGCAGCCATGTTAGCGGGAGGGAGGGCACAGATACGCAGTATTTT.

The V and J genes are TRBV19 and TRBJ1-5; tentatively, D is TRBD1 (6 bases). The V end was cut by 4 bases, the J end by 1 base, with 17 bases between. Per germline, CDR1 LNHDA and CDR2 SQIVND (reference sequence). CDR3 length equals 17 residues. CDR3 sequence reads: CASSTRLPQGSNQPQHF. The CDR3 DNA reads TGTGCCAGTAGTACTCGGTTGCCTCAGGGGAGCAATCAGCCCCAGCATTTT. The full variable domain, with the rest looked up from reference TRBV19 and TRBJ1-5, is DGGITQSPKYLFRKEGQNVTLSCEQNLNHDAMYWYRQDPGQGLRLIYYSQIVNDFQKGDIAEGYSVSREKKESFPLTVTSAQKNPTAFYLCASSTRLPQGSNQPQHFGDGTRLSIL.

V is TRBV5-8 and J is TRBJ2-3, with a possible D match to TRBD1 (6 bases). The CDR3 has 16 residues. The V and J ends lost 3 bases and 1 base respectively, with 15 bases between them. CDR1 is SGHTS, CDR2 YDEGEE, per germline. The CDR3 region has the DNA TGTGCCAGCAGCTGGAGATCACAGGGAGGCACAGATACGCAGTATTTT. Translated: CASSWRSQGGTDTQYF.

This clone was recorded only once. The chain is built from TRBV28 and TRBJ2-1; perhaps TRBD2 as D (7 bases). Looked up from germline, CDR1 is MDHEN and CDR2 is SYDVKM. The CDR3 covers 16 residues. V lost 6 bases and J lost 3, with 18 bases in between. CDR3 residues: CASRPVGGPDYNEQFF. The CDR3 bases are TGTGCCAGCAGGCCGGTGGGGGGGCCAGACTACAATGAGCAGTTCTTC.

A word on this clone: The germline gene is not matched at one end of the junction; a read error may be the cause. The chain combines TRBV28 with TRBJ2-1, with D unresolved. The V gene's germline CDR1 is MDHEN and CDR2 SYDVKM. The CDR3 consists of 13 residues. Written as DNA, the CDR3 is TGTGCCAGCAGCCCTCTCTCCCACAATGAGCAGTTCTTC. This encodes CASSPLSHNEQFF.

The rearrangement uses TRBV2 and TRBJ2-3, with 7 bases that match TRBD1. This CDR3 is built from 16 residues. Germline V gene sequence: CDR1 SNHLY, CDR2 FYNNEI. V was pared by 6 bases and J by 1 base, with 10 bases of the junction left unmatched. Here the CDR3 DNA reads TGTGCCAGCAGGCCCACAGGGGTTTTTGGCACAGATACGCAGTATTTT. Translated: CASRPTGVFGTDTQYF.

For this clone: The sample carries other DNA sequences with the same CDR3. The CDR3 spells CASSAPGLATTPSTDTQYF. The CDR3 DNA reads TGTGCCAGCAGCGCTCCGGGATTAGCGACGACACCTAGCACAGATACGCAGTATTTT. This sequence joins TRBV5-6 and TRBJ2-3; a possible D gene is TRBD2 (5 bases). CDR1 and CDR2 from the germline V gene are SGHDT and YYEEEE. Trimming removed 4 bases at V and 0 bases at J, with 24 bases between. The CDR3 consists of 19 residues.